Below, one T cell receptor beta chain is given with its context. Antigen specificity is unknown. Measured with immunoSEQ multiplex PCR; TCRdb has only the in-frame clones, and not every one. Here the sample spans about 83,000 clones, about 82% being singletons. The source of the sample is a study of T cell responses to AZD1222 COVID-19 vaccine. Notes on the study in general: In a largely white British group with more females than males, clonal diversity was possibly underestimated. The peak T cell response came first, and repertoires were sampled only after it. Dominant at 160-218 and 743-854, vaccine-associated CD4 TCRs also spanned spike. Two AZD1222 doses significantly raised spike-specific TCR breadth and depth over controls.

V dropped 4 bases and J dropped 6 bases, with 19 bases sitting between them. CDR3 length: 15 amino acids. Germline-derived CDR1 and CDR2 are SGDLS and YYNGEE. This clonotype was obtained from an adult in good health. J is TRBJ1-2 and V is TRBV9, with D hard to call. The specimen was peripheral blood, collected on day 0 of AZD1222 vaccination. The DNA for the CDR3 is TGTGCCAGCAGCTCTCTGATACCGCGAATCGATGGCTACACCTTC. Translation: CASSSLIPRIDGYTF. Combining the CDR3 with reference TRBV9 and TRBJ1-2 gives the whole variable domain DSGVTQTPKHLITATGQRVTLRCSPRSGDLSVYWYQQSLDQGLQFLIQYYNGEERAKGNILERFSAQQFPDLHSELNLSSLELGDSALYFCASSSLIPRIDGYTFGSGTRLTVV.